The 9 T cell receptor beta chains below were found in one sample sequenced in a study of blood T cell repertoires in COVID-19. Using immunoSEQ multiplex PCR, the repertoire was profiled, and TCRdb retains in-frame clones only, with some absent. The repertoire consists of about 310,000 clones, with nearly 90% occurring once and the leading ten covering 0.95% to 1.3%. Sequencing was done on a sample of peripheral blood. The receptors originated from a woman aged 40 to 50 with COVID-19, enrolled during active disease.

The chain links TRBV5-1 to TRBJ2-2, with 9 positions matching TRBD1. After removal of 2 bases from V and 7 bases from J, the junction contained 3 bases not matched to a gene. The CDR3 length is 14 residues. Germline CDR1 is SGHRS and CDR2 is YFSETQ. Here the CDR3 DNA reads TGCGCCAGCAGCTTAGGACAGGGGAACGGGGAGCTGTTTTTT. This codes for CASSLGQGNGELFF.

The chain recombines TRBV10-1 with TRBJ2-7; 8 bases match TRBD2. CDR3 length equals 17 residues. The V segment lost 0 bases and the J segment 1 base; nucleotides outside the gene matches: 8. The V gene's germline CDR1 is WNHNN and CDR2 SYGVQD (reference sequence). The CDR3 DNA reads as TGCGCCAGCAGTGAGTCGAAAAGCGGGAGCCCTTCCTACGAGCAGTACTTC. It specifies CASSESKSGSPSYEQYF.

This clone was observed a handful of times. CDR3 coding DNA: TGTGCCAGCAGCCCCCAGGGTGCGGCGAGTTCACCCCTCCACTTT. This sequence encodes CASSPQGAASSPLHF. The V gene is TRBV2, the J gene TRBJ1-6, with D possibly matching TRBD1 (5 bases). V lost 6 bases and J 9 bases, leaving 18 bases between the germline ends. This CDR3 has 15 amino acids. Germline V gene lookup returns CDR1 SNHLY and CDR2 FYNNEI.

CDR3 nucleotides: TGTGCCAGCAGTTTTGGGACAGGGGGCACTGAAGCTTTCTTT. Translated, it gives CASSFGTGGTEAFF. The chain couples TRBV27 to TRBJ1-1; 11 positions match TRBD1. This CDR3 is built from 14 residues. Germline loops: CDR1 MNHEY, CDR2 SMNVEV (reference sequence). Germline trimming cut 3 bases from V and 4 bases from J; bases unmatched to any gene: 1.

CDR3 sequence (DNA): TGTGCCAGCAGCTTTCAAGGACAAACTAGCACAGATACGCAGTATTTT. It codes for CASSFQGQTSTDTQYF. J is TRBJ2-3 and V is TRBV7-9; D possibly corresponds to TRBD1 (5 bases). V was cut by 3 bases and J by 0 bases, with 13 bases left in between. Germline V gene lookup returns CDR1 SEHNR and CDR2 FQNEAQ (reference sequence). This CDR3 is built from 16 residues.

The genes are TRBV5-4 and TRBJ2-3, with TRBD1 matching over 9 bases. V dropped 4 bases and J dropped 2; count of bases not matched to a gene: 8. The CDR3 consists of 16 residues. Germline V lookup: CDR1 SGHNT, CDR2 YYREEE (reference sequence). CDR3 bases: TGTGCCAGCAGCCCGAGTGGGGACAGGGCCACAGATACGCAGTATTTT. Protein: CASSPSGDRATDTQYF.

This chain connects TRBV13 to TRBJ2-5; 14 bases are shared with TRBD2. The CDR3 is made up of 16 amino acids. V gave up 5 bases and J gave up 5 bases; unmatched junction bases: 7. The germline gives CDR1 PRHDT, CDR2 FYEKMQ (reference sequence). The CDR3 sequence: CASSLRLAGGRETQYF. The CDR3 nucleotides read TGTGCCAGCAGCCTCCGACTAGCGGGGGGGCGGGAGACCCAGTACTTC.

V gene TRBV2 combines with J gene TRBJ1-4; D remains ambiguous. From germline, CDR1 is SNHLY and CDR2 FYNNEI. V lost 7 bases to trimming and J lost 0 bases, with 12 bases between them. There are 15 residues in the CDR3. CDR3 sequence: CASIRGSATNEKLFF. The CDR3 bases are TGTGCCAGCATTCGGGGTTCTGCAACTAATGAAAAACTGTTTTTT.

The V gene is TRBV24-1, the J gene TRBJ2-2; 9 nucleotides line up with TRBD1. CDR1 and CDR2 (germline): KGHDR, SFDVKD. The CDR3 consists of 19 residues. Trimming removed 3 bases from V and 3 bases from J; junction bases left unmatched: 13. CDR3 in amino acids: CATSDPSPLQGADTGELFF. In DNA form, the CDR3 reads TGTGCCACCAGTGATCCATCCCCCCTACAGGGGGCGGACACCGGGGAGCTGTTTTTT.